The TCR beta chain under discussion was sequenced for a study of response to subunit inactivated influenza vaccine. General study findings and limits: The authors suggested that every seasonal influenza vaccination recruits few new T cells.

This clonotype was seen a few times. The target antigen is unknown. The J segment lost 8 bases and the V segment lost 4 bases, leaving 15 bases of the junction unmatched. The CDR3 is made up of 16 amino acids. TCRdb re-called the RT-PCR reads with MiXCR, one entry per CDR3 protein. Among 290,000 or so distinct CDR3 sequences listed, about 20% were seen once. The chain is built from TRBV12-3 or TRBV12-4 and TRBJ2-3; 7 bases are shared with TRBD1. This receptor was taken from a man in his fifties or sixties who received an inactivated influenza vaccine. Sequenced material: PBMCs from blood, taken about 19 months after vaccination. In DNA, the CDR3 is TGTGCCAGCAGTTCTCCCAGAAGGGGGCTCTGGGGTACGCAGTATTTT. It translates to CASSSPRRGLWGTQYF.